This TCR beta chain was recorded in a study of T cell responses to AZD1222 COVID-19 vaccine. Study-level results: In a largely white British group with more females than males, clonal diversity was possibly underestimated. At 160-218 and 743-854, vaccine-associated CD4 TCRs were dominant, and they spanned spike. Unmutated variant regions are reportedly the target of nearly half of TCRs that are spike-specific.

Profiling relied on immunoSEQ multiplex PCR, and the TCRdb table lists in-frame clones only, not all of them. The table lists 90,000 to 100,000 clones, 70% to 90% of them singletons. The ends were cut back, 6 bases at V and 2 bases at J, with 17 bases in the middle. Germline V gene data show CDR1 as SNHLY and CDR2 as FYNNEI. The CDR3 length is 16 residues. To note about this clone: Its antigen is undetermined.

The chain links TRBV2 to TRBJ1-5, with a weak D call TRBD1 (6 bases). The receptor comes from an adult in good health. Specimen: peripheral blood, collected on day 0 of AZD1222 vaccination. The CDR3 bases are TGTGCCAGCAGCGCGCGACAGGCGCCAGGCAATCAGCCCCAGCATTTT. It is translated as CASSARQAPGNQPQHF.